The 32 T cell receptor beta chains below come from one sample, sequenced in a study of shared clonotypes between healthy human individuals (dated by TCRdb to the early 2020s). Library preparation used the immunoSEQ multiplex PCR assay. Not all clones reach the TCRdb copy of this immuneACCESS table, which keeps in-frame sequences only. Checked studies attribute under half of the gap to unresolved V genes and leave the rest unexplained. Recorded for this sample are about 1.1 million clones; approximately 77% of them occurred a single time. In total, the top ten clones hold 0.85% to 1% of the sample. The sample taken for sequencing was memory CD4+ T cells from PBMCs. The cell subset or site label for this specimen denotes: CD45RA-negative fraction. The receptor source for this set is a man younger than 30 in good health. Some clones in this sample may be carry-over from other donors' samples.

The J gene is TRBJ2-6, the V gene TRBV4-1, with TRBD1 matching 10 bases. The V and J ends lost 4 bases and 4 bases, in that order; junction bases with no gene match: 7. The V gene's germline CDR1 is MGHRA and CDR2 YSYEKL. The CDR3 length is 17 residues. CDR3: CASSLTGTGVGANVLTF. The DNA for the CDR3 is TGCGCCAGCAGCCTTACCGGGACAGGGGTCGGGGCCAACGTCCTGACTTTC.

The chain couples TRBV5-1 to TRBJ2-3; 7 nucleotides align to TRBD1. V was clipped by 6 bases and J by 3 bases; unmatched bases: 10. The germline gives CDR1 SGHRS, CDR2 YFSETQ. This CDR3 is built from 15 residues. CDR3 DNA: TGCGCCAGCACCCCCCTTGACAGGGAAACAGATACGCAGTATTTT. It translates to CASTPLDRETDTQYF. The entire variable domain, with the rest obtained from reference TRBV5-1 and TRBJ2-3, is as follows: KAGVTQTPRYLIKTRGQQVTLSCSPISGHRSVSWYQQTPGQGLQFLFEYFSETQRNKGNFPGRFSGRQFSNSRSEMNVSTLELGDSALYLCASTPLDRETDTQYFGPGTRLTVL.

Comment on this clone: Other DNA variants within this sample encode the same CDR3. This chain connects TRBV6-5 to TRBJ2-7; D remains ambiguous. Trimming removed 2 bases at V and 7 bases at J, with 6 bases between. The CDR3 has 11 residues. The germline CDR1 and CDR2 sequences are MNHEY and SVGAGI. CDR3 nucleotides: TGTGCCAGCAGTTACGGTCCAGAGCAGTACTTC. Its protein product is CASSYGPEQYF.

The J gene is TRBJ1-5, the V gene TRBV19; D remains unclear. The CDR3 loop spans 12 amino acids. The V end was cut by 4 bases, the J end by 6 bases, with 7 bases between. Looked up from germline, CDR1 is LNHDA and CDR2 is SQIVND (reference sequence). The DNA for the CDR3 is TGTGCCAGTAGTAAGATCGGTCAGCCCCAGCATTTT. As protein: CASSKIGQPQHF.

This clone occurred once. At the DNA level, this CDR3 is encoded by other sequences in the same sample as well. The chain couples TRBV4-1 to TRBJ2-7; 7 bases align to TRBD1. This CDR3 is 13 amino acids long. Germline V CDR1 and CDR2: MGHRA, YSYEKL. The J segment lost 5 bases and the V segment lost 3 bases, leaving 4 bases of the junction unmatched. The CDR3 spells CASSHRQGDEQYF. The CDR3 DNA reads TGCGCCAGCAGCCATCGACAGGGCGACGAGCAGTACTTC.

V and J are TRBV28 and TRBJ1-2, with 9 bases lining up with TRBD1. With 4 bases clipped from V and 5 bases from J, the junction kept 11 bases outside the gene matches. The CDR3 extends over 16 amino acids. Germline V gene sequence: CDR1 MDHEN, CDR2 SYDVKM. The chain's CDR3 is CASSSGGQGRNYGYTF. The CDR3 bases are TGTGCCAGCAGTTCAGGCGGACAGGGGCGCAATTATGGCTACACCTTC.

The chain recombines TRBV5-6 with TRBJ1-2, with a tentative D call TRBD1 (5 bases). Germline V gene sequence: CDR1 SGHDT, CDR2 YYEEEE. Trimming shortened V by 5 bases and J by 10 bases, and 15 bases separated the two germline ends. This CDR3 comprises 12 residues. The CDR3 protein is CASRVQRGVYTF. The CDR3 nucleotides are TGTGCCAGCAGGGTTCAGCGAGGGGTCTACACCTTC.

The CDR3 DNA sequence: TGTGCCAGCAGCCTGGGCGGGGCTGGAAACACCATATATTTT. The encoded protein is CASSLGGAGNTIYF. The rearrangement links TRBV7-9 to TRBJ1-3; D unclear. Germline CDR1 is SEHNR and CDR2 is FQNEAQ (reference sequence). The ends were cut back, 5 bases at V and 2 bases at J, with 10 bases in the middle. This CDR3 is built from 14 residues.

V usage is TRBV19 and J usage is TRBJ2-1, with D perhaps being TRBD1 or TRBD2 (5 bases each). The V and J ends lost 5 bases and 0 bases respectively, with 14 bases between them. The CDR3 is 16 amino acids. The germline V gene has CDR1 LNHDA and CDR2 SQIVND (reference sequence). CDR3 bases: TGTGCCAGTAGTGTCAACCCAGGGAGCTCCTACAATGAGCAGTTCTTC. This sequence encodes CASSVNPGSSYNEQFF.

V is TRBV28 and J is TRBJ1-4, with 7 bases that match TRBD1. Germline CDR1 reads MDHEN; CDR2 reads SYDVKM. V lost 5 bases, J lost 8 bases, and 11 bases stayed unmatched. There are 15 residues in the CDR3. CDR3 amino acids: CASSPGQVNSEKLFF. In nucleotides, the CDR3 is TGTGCCAGCAGTCCCGGACAGGTGAATTCGGAAAAACTGTTTTTT.

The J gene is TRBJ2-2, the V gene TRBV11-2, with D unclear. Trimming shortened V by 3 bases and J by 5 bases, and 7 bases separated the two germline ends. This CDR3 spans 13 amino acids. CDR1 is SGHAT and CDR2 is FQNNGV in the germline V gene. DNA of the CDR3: TGTGCCAGCAGCTTTTCCCAGACCGGGGAGCTGTTTTTT. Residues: CASSFSQTGELFF.

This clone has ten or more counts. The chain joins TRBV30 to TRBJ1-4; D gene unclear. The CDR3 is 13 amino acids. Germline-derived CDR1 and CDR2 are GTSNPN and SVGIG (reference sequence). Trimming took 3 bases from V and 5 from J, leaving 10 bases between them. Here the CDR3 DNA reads TGTGCCTGGAGCCTGGAAAGGAATGAAAAACTGTTTTTT. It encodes CAWSLERNEKLFF.

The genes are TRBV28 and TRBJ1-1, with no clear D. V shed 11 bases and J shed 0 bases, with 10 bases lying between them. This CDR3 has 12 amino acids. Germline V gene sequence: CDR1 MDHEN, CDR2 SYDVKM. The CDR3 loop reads CALGPMNTEAFF. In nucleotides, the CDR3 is TGTGCCCTCGGGCCGATGAACACTGAAGCTTTCTTT.

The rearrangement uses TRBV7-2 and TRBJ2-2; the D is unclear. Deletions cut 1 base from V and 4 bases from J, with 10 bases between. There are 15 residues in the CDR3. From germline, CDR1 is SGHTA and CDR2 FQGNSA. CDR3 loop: CASSLVVGSTGELFF. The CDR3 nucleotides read TGTGCCAGCAGCTTAGTGGTGGGTTCCACCGGGGAGCTGTTTTTT.

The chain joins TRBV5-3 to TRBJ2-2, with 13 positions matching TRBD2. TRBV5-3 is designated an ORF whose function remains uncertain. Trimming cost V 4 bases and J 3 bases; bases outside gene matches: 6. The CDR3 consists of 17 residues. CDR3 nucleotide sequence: TGTGCCAGAAGCAACCCGGGACTAGCGGGATACACCGGGGAGCTGTTTTTT. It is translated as CARSNPGLAGYTGELFF.

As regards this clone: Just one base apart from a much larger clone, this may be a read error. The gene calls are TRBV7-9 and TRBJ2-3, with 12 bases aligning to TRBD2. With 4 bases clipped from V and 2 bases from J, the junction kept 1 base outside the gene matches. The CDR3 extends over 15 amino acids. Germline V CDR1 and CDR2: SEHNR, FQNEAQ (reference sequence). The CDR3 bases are TGTGCCAGCAGCTCTAGCGGGAGGGCCACAGATACGCAGTATTTT. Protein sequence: CASSSSGRATDTQYF.

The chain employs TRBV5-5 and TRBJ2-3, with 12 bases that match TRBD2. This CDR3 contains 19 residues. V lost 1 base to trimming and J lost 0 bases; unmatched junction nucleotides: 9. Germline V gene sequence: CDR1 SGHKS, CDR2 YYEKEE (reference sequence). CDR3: CASSLSGGGLAGSTDTQYF. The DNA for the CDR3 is TGTGCCAGCAGCTTGTCGGGAGGGGGACTAGCGGGCAGCACAGATACGCAGTATTTT.

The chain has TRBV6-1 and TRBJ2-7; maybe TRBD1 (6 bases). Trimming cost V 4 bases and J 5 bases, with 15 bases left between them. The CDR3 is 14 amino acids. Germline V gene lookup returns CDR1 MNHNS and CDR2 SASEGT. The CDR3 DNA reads TGTGCCAGCAGTGTTAATACAGGGCGCCACGAGCAGTACTTC. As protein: CASSVNTGRHEQYF.

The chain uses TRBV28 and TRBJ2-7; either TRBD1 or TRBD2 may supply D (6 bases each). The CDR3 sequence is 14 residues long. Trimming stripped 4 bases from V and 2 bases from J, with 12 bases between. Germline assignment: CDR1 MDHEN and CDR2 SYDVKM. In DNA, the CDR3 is TGTGCCAGCAGTTCCCCCGGGGGCCCCTACGAGCAGTACTTC. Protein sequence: CASSSPGGPYEQYF.

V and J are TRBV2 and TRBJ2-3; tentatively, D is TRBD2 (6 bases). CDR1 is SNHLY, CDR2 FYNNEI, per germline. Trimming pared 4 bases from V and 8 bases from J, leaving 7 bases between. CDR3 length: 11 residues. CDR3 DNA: TGTGCCAGCAGTGCGGGAGCTACGCAGTATTTT. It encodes CASSAGATQYF.

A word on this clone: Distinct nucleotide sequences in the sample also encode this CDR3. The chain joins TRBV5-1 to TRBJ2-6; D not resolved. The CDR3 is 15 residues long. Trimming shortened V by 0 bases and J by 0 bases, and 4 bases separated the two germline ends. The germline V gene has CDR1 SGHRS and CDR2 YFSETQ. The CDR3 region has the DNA TGCGCCAGCAGCTTGGACCTCTCTGGGGCCAACGTCCTGACTTTC. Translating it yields CASSLDLSGANVLTF.

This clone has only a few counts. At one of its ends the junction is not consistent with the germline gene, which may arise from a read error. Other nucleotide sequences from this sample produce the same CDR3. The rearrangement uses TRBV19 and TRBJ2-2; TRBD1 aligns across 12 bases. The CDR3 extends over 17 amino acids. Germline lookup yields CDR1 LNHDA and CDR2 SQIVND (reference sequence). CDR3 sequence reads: CASSPRGTGGYTGELFF. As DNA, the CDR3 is TGTGCCAGTAGTCCGAGGGGGACAGGGGGCTACACCGGTGAGCTGTTTTTT.

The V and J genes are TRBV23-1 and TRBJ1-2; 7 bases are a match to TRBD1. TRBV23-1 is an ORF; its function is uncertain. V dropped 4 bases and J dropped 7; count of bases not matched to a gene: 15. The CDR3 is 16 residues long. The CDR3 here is CASSRQILRGRRGYTF. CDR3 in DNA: TGCGCCAGCAGTCGTCAAATATTAAGGGGGCGACGTGGCTACACCTTC.

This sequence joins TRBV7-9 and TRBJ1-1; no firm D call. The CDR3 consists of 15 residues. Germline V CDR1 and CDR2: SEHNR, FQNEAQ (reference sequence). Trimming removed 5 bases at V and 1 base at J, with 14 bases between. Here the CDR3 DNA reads TGTGCCAGCAGCGCTAGGATGCGCGGGAACACTGAAGCTTTCTTT. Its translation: CASSARMRGNTEAFF.

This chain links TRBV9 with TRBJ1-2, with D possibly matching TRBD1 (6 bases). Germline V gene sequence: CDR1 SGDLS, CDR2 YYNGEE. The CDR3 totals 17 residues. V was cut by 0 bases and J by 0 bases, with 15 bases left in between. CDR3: CASSVGAGALPNYGYTF. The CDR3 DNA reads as TGTGCCAGCAGCGTAGGCGCGGGGGCGCTTCCTAACTATGGCTACACCTTC. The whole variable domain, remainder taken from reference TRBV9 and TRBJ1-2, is DSGVTQTPKHLITATGQRVTLRCSPRSGDLSVYWYQQSLDQGLQFLIQYYNGEERAKGNILERFSAQQFPDLHSELNLSSLELGDSALYFCASSVGAGALPNYGYTFGSGTRLTVV.

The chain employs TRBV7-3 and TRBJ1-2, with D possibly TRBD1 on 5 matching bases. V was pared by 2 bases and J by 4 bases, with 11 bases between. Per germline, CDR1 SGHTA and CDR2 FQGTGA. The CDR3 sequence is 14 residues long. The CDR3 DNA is TGTGCCAGCAGCTTAGATGGGGGAGTCTATGGCTACACCTTC. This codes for CASSLDGGVYGYTF. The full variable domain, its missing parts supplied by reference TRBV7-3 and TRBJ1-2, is GAGVSQTPSNKVTEKGKYVELRCDPISGHTALYWYRQSLGQGPEFLIYFQGTGAADDSGLPNDRFFAVRPEGSVSTLKIQRTERGDSAVYLCASSLDGGVYGYTFGSGTRLTVV.

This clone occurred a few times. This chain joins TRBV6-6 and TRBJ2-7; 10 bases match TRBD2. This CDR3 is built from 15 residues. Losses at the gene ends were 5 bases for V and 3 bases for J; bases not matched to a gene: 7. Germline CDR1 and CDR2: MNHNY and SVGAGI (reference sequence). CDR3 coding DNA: TGTGCCAGCAGTGGAGTTATAGCGGGAGGCTACGAGCAGTACTTC. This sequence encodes CASSGVIAGGYEQYF.

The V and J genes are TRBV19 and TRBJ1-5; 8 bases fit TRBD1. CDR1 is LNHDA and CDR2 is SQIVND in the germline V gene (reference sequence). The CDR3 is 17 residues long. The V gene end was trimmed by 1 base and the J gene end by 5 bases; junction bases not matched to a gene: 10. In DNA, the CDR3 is TGTGCCAGTAGTATAGGGCGGCAGGGGGCGAGAGATCAGCCCCAGCATTTT. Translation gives CASSIGRQGARDQPQHF.

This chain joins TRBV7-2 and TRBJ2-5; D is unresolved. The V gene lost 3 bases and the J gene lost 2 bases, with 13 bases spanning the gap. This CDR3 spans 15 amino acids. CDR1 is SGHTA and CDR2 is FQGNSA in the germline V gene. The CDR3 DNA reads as TGTGCCAGCAGCTTTCAGACCCGGGTACAAGAGACCCAGTACTTC. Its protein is CASSFQTRVQETQYF.

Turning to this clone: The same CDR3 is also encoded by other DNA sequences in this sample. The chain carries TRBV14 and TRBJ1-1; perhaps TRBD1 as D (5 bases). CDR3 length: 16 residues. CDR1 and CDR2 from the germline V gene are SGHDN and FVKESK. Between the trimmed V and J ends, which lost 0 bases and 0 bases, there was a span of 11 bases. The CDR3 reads CASSQDWGGVNTEAFF. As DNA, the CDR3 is TGTGCCAGCAGCCAAGATTGGGGAGGGGTGAACACTGAAGCTTTCTTT. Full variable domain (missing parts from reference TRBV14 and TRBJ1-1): EAGVTQFPSHSVIEKGQTVTLRCDPISGHDNLYWYRRVMGKEIKFLLHFVKESKQDESGMPNNRFLAERTGGTYSTLKVQPAELEDSGVYFCASSQDWGGVNTEAFFGQGTRLTVV.

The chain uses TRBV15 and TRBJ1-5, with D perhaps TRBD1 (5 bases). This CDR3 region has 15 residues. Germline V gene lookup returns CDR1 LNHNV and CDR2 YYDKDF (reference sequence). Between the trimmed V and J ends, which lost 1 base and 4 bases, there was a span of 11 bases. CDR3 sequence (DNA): TGTGCCACCAGCAGAGGGGGACGGATTAATCAGCCCCAGCATTTT. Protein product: CATSRGGRINQPQHF.

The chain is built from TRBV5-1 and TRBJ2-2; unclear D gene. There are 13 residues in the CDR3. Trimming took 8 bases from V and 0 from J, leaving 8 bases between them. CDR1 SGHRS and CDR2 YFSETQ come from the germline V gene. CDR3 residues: CASVGSNTGELFF. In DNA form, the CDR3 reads TGCGCCAGTGTTGGGTCGAACACCGGGGAGCTGTTTTTT.